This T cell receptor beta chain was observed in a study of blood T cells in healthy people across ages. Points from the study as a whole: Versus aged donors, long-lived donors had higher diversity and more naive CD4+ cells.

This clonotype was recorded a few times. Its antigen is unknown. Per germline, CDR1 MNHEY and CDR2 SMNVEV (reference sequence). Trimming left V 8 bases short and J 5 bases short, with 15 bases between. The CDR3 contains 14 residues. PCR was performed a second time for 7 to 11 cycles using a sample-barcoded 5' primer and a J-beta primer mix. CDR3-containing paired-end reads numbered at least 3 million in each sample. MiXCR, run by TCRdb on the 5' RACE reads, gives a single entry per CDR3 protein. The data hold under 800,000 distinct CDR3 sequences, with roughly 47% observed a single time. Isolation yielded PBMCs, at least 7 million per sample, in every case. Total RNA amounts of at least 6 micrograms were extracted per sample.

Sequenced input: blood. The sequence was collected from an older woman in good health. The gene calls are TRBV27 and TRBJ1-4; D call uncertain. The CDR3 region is CASGRPGSNEKLFF. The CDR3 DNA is TGTGCCAGCGGCCGACCCGGATCAAATGAAAAACTGTTTTTT.